This T cell receptor beta chain originates from a study of chronic HIV infection and antiretroviral therapy. From germline, CDR1 is ENHRY and CDR2 SYGVKD. There are 14 residues in the CDR3. Deletions cut 0 bases from V and 6 bases from J, with 12 bases between. TCRdb fed the 5' RACE reads into MiXCR, producing one record per CDR3 protein. The table shows approximately 30,000 distinct CDR3 sequences, with over 7% occurring only once. This clonotype was detected ten times or more. This clonotype was obtained from an adult who had HIV and had not received antiretroviral therapy, or was an uninfected healthy control (not recorded which). This chain uses TRBV10-3 with TRBJ2-7; D remains unclear. Sequencing used peripheral blood. CDR3 DNA sequence: TGTGCCATCAGTGAGTCGTTAGGGATCCGCGAGCAGTACTTC. Protein sequence: CAISESLGIREQYF.